The 9 T cell receptor beta chains below come from one sample, sequenced in a study of blood T cell repertoires in COVID-19. Only in-frame clones appear in the TCRdb table, and some are missing; sequencing was by immunoSEQ multiplex PCR. This repertoire shows about 110,000 clones, around 81% found once; its top ten account for 30% to 45%. The sample was peripheral blood. All receptors come from a man of 80 years or more with acute or convalescent COVID-19.

This clone turned up a few times. J is TRBJ2-7 and V is TRBV5-8, with D unresolved. Trimming left V 3 bases short and J 5 bases short, with 15 bases between. The CDR3 sequence is 14 residues long. From germline, CDR1 is SGHTS and CDR2 YDEGEE. CDR3 DNA: TGTGCCAGCAGCTATGGCAGCGCCGATGACGAGCAGTACTTC. It encodes CASSYGSADDEQYF.

This chain uses TRBV5-1 with TRBJ2-3; D may be TRBD2 (6 bases). The CDR3 extends over 15 amino acids. V lost 5 bases, J lost 0 bases, and 13 bases lay in between. Germline V gene sequence: CDR1 SGHRS, CDR2 YFSETQ. This chain's CDR3 is CASSPGVASTDTQYF. In DNA form, the CDR3 reads TGCGCCAGCAGTCCGGGGGTCGCTAGCACAGATACGCAGTATTTT.

This clone was observed once. This sequence joins TRBV6-2 or TRBV6-3 and TRBJ1-1; no clear D gene. V lost 6 bases, J lost 6 bases, and 14 bases lay in between. Germline CDR1 reads MNHEY; CDR2 reads SVGEGT. The CDR3 is made up of 13 amino acids. DNA of the CDR3: TGTGCCAGCAGCGCTTCCAATCCGGCTGAAGCTTTCTTT. Its protein is CASSASNPAEAFF.

The V and J genes are TRBV27 and TRBJ2-7; possible D gene TRBD2, 5 bases. Trimming pared 0 bases from V and 4 bases from J, leaving 7 bases between. Per the germline V gene, CDR1 is MNHEY and CDR2 is SMNVEV (reference sequence). This CDR3 is 13 amino acids long. CDR3 in amino acids: CASSLSRGYEQYF. DNA of the CDR3: TGTGCCAGCAGTTTATCCCGGGGTTACGAGCAGTACTTC.

This clone has ten or more counts. CDR3: CASTDPRGHTEAFF. DNA of the CDR3: TGTGCCAGCACTGACCCGCGGGGTCACACTGAAGCTTTCTTT. V usage is TRBV2 and J usage is TRBJ1-1; D not resolved. Trimming removed 7 bases at V and 3 bases at J, with 15 bases between. The CDR3 covers 14 residues. Germline lookup yields CDR1 SNHLY and CDR2 FYNNEI.

V usage is TRBV20-1 and J usage is TRBJ1-5; D is unresolved. Germline lookup yields CDR1 DFQATT and CDR2 SNEGSKA (reference sequence). The CDR3 runs 11 residues. V gave up 5 bases and J gave up 9 bases, with 11 bases separating them. CDR3 loop: CSALNGGPQHF. The CDR3 DNA is TGCAGTGCTCTGAACGGAGGGCCCCAGCATTTT.

The chain carries TRBV24-1 and TRBJ2-2, with D maybe TRBD1 (5 bases). Germline-derived CDR1 and CDR2 are KGHDR and SFDVKD. CDR3 length equals 19 residues. Between the trimmed V and J ends, which lost 2 bases and 3 bases, there was a span of 21 bases. The DNA of the CDR3 is TGTGCCACCAGTGATTCCATTCCATCAGGGCGTAGGGACACCGGGGAGCTGTTTTTT. Protein sequence: CATSDSIPSGRRDTGELFF.

The chain recombines TRBV24-1 with TRBJ1-2, with D uncertain. The CDR3 is 11 residues long. V lost 7 bases and J 7 bases, leaving 9 bases between the germline ends. Germline-derived CDR1 and CDR2 are KGHDR and SFDVKD. The CDR3 here is CATSRGFGYTF. The DNA for the CDR3 is TGTGCCACCAGCCGGGGTTTTGGCTACACCTTC.

This clone was detected only once. The rearrangement links TRBV28 to TRBJ2-6; D is perhaps TRBD1 (6 bases). V lost 6 bases to trimming and J lost 4 bases, with 13 bases between them. Looked up from germline, CDR1 is MDHEN and CDR2 is SYDVKM. The length of the CDR3 is 15 residues. CDR3 coding DNA: TGTGCCAGCAGGTGGGGACAACTGGGGGCCAACGTCCTGACTTTC. It yields the protein CASRWGQLGANVLTF.